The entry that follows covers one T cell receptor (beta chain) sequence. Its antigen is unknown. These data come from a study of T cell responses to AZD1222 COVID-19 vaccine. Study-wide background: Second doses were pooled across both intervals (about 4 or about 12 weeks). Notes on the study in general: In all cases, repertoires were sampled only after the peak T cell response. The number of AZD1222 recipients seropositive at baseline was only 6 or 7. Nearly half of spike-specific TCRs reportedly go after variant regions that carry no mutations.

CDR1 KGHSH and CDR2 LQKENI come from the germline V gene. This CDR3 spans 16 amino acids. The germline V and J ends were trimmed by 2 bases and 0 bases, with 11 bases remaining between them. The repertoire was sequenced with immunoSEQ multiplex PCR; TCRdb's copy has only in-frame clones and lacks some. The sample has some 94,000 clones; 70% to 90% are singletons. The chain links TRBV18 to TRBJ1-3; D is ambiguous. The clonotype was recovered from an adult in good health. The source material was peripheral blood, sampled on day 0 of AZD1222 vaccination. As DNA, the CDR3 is TGTGCCAGCTCACCAGGGAACAGACCCTCTGGAAACACCATATATTTT. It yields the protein CASSPGNRPSGNTIYF.